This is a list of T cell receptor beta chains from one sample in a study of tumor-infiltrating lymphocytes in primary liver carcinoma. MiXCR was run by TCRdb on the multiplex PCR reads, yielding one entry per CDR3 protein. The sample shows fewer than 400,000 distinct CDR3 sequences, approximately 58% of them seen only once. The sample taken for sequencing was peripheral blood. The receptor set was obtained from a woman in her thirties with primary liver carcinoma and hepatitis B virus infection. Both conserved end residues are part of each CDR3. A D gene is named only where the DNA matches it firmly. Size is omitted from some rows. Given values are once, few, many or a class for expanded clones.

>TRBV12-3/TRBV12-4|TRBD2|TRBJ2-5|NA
TGTGCCAGCAGCTCAACAGCGGGGGGTGAGACCCAGTACTTC
CASSSTAGGETQYF
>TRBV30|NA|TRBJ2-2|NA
TGTGCCTGGGTCAGGGGAGCCGGGGAGCTGTTTTTT
CAWVRGAGELFF
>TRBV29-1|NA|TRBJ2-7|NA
TGCAGCGTTGTAGACACAGGGTGCCTCGAGCAGTACTTC
CSVVDTGCLEQYF
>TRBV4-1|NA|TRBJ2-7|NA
TGCGCCAGCAGCCAAGGTCCTTCACTGGGAAACTACGAGCAGTACTTC
CASSQGPSLGNYEQYF
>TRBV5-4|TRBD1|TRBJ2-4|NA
TGTGCCAGCAGCCCCTCAGGGGGGACAGGTGGATTAGCCAAAAACATTCAGTACTTC
CASSPSGGTGGLAKNIQYF
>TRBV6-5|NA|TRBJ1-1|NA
TGTGCCAGCAGCTACCTATCCGGCACTGAAGCTTTCTTT
CASSYLSGTEAFF
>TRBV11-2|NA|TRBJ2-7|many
TGTGCCAGCAGTCTCCGGGCCCAAGGACCCTACGAGCAGTACTTC
CASSLRAQGPYEQYF
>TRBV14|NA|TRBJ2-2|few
TGTGCCAGCAGCCTTACGAGAAACCCCCCCGGGGAGCTGTTTTTT
CASSLTRNPPGELFF
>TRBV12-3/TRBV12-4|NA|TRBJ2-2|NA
TGTGCCAGCAGTTTACTCAGTGAGGTGCCCGGGGAGCTGTTTTTT
CASSLLSEVPGELFF
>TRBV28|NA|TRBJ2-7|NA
TGTGCCAGCAGTTTACAGGGTGGGTACAAGCAGTACTTC
CASSLQGGYKQYF
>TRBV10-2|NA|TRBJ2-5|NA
TGCGCCAGCAGTGAGGCCCCGTGGGGACCCCAAGAGGCCCAGTACTTC
CASSEAPWGPQEAQYF
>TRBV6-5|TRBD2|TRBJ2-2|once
TGTGCCAGCAGTTACTCACCTAGCGGGGGGGCCTTCAGGGAGCTGTTTTTT
CASSYSPSGGAFRELFF
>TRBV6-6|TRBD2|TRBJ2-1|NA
TGTGCCAGCAGTTGGTGCGGGAGCGGTGAGCAGTTCTTC
CASSWCGSGEQFF
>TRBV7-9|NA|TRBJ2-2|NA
TGTGCCAGCAGTTCAACTAGAACCGGGGAGCTGTTTTTT
CASSSTRTGELFF
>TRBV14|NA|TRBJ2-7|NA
TGTGCCAGCCAACGGTCAAGGGGCAAGCAGTACTTC
CASQRSRGKQYF
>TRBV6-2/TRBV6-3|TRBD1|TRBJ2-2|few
TGTGCCAGCAGTCGTCTGGGACAGCTGAACACCGGGGAGCTGTTTTTT
CASSRLGQLNTGELFF
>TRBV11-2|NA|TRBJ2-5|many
TGTGCCAGCAGCTTAGGAGGGAAGGAGACCCAGTACTTC
CASSLGGKETQYF
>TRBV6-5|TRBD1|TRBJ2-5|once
TGTACCAGCAGACAGGGAGAGACCCAATACTTC
CTSRQGETQYF
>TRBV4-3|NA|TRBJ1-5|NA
TGTGCCAGCAGCCAAGATGATATCCACCATTTT
CASSQDDIHHF
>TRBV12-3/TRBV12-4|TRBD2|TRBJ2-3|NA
TGTGCCAGCAGTTCAGAGGGGTCCCGGGGGGTAGACACGCAGTATTTT
CASSSEGSRGVDTQYF
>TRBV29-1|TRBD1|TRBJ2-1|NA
TGCAGCATTGGACAGGGGGCCTACAATGAGCAGTTCTTC
CSIGQGAYNEQFF
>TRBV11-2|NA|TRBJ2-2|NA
TGTGCCAGCAGCTTAGTCGGCAAAATCGGGGAGCTGTCTTTT
CASSLVGKIGELSF
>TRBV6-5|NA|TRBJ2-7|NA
TGTGCCAGCAGTTACTATCCGGGTTCGAGCTCCTACGAGCAGTACTTC
CASSYYPGSSSYEQYF
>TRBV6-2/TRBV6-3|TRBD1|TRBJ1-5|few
TGTGCCAGCAGTACTTACAGGGGTTCGAGCAATCAGCCCCAGCATTTT
CASSTYRGSSNQPQHF
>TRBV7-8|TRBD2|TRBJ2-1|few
TGTGCCAGCAGCGCGAGGCACCTAGCGGCATCAACCTACAATGAGCAGTTCTTC
CASSARHLAASTYNEQFF
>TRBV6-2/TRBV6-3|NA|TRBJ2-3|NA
TGTGCCAGCAGTTCCACAGACCAACTCTCAGATACGCAGTATTTT
CASSSTDQLSDTQYF
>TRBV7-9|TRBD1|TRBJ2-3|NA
TGTGCCAGCAGCTTAACACAGGGGGTGGATACGCAGTATTTT
CASSLTQGVDTQYF
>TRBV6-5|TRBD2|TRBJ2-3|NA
TGTGCCAGCAGTTACGGCGGGAGGACCATAGATACGCATTATTTT
CASSYGGRTIDTHYF
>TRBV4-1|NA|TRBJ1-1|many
TGCGCCAGCAGCCAAGAAGGCTTGCAATGGGACATGAACACTGAAGCTTTCTTT
CASSQEGLQWDMNTEAFF
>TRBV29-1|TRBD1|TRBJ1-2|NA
TGCAGCATTGAGTGGCAGGGGGCGACCCGGAACCTCTATGGCTACAGCTTC
CSIEWQGATRNLYGYSF
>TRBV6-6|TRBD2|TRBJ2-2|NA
TGTACCAACAGTCCGGGGACTAGCGGGACCGGGGAGCTGTTTTTT
CTNSPGTSGTGELFF
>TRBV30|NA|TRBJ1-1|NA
TGTGCCTGGAAGTCACGGATTGAAGCTTTCTTT
CAWKSRIEAFF
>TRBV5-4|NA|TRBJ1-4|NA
TGTGCCAGCAGCTCAGACCTGGGGGAAAAACAGTTTTTT
CASSSDLGEKQFF
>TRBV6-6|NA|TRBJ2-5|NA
TGTGCCAGCAGCTACCGGGTAGCGGAAGAGACCCACTACTTC
CASSYRVAEETHYF